Shown below are 28 T cell receptor beta chains from a single sample sequenced in a study of naive and memory T cell subsets. An equimolar mix of two oligonucleotides served as the beta constant-region primer for TRBC1 and TRBC2. The ligated cDNA underwent four PCR rounds using SP2 and nested alpha and beta constant-region primers. TCRdb itself ran the UMI-ligation and nested PCR reads through MiXCR, one entry per CDR3 protein. The sample yields 90,000 to 120,000 distinct CDR3 sequences, roughly 15% seen once. These receptors' antigens are unknown. Regarding the study as a whole: Possibly reflecting memory cells re-expressing CD45RA, a few larger clonotypes occurred in naive repertoires, especially CD8.

The source material was naive CD8+ T cells from blood. The source of these receptors is a human donor in good health.

This clonotype occurred many times. The chain recombines TRBV5-5 with TRBJ1-5, with 7 nucleotides matching TRBD1. Germline CDR1 SGHKS, CDR2 YYEKEE (reference sequence). Trimming removed 3 bases from V and 6 bases from J; junction bases left unmatched: 6. The CDR3 runs to 14 residues. The CDR3 reads CASSYETGIQPQHF. CDR3 DNA sequence: TGTGCCAGCAGCTACGAGACAGGGATTCAGCCCCAGCATTTT.

This clonotype was counted only a few times. The chain joins TRBV10-3 to TRBJ1-2, with D tentatively TRBD1 (5 bases). CDR3 size: 16 residues. CDR1 is ENHRY and CDR2 is SYGVKD in the germline V gene. Deletions cut 3 bases from V and 4 bases from J, with 18 bases between. CDR3 amino acids: CAISEGKSRGLYGYTF. The CDR3 DNA sequence: TGTGCCATCAGTGAAGGGAAATCGAGGGGCCTCTATGGCTACACCTTC.

The gene calls are TRBV4-3 and TRBJ1-2; D uncertain. This CDR3 is 15 amino acids long. The V end lost 0 bases, the J end lost 4 bases, and 12 bases lay between the germline ends. Germline V CDR1 and CDR2: LGHNA, YSLEER. The CDR3 DNA reads as TGCGCCAGCAGCCAAGATTCCGCAGGCGGCTATGGCTACACCTTC. It specifies CASSQDSAGGYGYTF.

In its sample, this clonotype was seen many times. The rearrangement uses TRBV10-3 and TRBJ2-1, with 10 positions matching TRBD2. Germline V gives CDR1 ENHRY, CDR2 SYGVKD. This CDR3 is built from 18 residues. The V segment lost 0 bases and the J segment 4 bases; nucleotides outside the gene matches: 9. CDR3 bases: TGTGCCATCAGTGAGTCGCAAACCGGGACTAGCGATTACAATGAGCAGTTCTTC. Translating gives CAISESQTGTSDYNEQFF.

This clonotype was detected only a few times. The chain joins TRBV7-9 to TRBJ2-1; 12 nucleotides line up with TRBD2. This CDR3 is built from 16 residues. Losses at the gene ends were 3 bases for V and 4 bases for J; bases not matched to a gene: 4. Germline lookup yields CDR1 SEHNR and CDR2 FQNEAQ (reference sequence). CDR3 loop: CASSLDTSGGYNEQFF. DNA for the CDR3: TGTGCCAGCAGCTTGGATACTAGCGGGGGGTACAATGAGCAGTTCTTC.

This clonotype showed up just a few times. The chain's CDR3 is CASRIGQNTEAFF. The CDR3 nucleotides read TGTGCCAGCAGAATCGGACAGAACACTGAAGCTTTCTTT. The rearrangement links TRBV12-3 or TRBV12-4 to TRBJ1-1, with a possible D match to TRBD1 (5 bases). V lost 6 bases, J lost 1 base, and 9 bases lay in between. The CDR3 sequence is 13 residues long.

This clonotype has ten or more counts. This chain joins TRBV6-5 and TRBJ2-3, with 7 bases lining up with TRBD2. The V segment lost 5 bases and the J segment 5 bases; nucleotides outside the gene matches: 4. The V gene's germline CDR1 is MNHEY and CDR2 SVGAGI. The CDR3 has 13 residues. This CDR3 is CASSHGLVDTQYF. The CDR3 DNA sequence: TGTGCCAGCAGTCACGGACTAGTAGATACGCAGTATTTT.

This clonotype came up a few times. V usage is TRBV11-2 and J usage is TRBJ1-5; possible D gene TRBD1, 5 bases. The CDR3 is 14 amino acids. The germline gives CDR1 SGHAT, CDR2 FQNNGV. Trimming shortened V by 0 bases and J by 4 bases, and 7 bases separated the two germline ends. The CDR3 sequence: CASSLEAGNQPQHF. In nucleotides, the CDR3 is TGTGCCAGCAGCTTAGAGGCAGGGAATCAGCCCCAGCATTTT.

The rearrangement joins TRBV20-1 to TRBJ2-7; 14 bases line up with TRBD2. The ends lost 5 bases at V and 5 bases at J; junction bases unmatched: 8. The CDR3 sequence is 15 residues long. CDR1 is DFQATT, CDR2 SNEGSKA, per germline (reference sequence). CDR3 nucleotides: TGCAGTGCTGAGAGGGGGACTAGCGGGAGCGACGAGCAGTACTTC. Protein product: CSAERGTSGSDEQYF.

This clonotype has only a few counts. The chain is built from TRBV5-1 and TRBJ2-7; D is undetermined. The CDR3 is made up of 13 amino acids. Trimming left V 2 bases short and J 3 bases short, with 9 bases between. CDR1 is SGHRS, CDR2 YFSETQ, per germline. As DNA, the CDR3 is TGCGCCAGCAGCTTCGGGTTAGGCTACGAGCAGTACTTC. Translated, it gives CASSFGLGYEQYF.

This clonotype was seen only a few times. This chain joins TRBV5-6 and TRBJ2-6; the D gene is possibly TRBD1 (5 bases). Per the germline V gene, CDR1 is SGHDT and CDR2 is YYEEEE. The V gene lost 1 base and the J gene lost 0 bases, with 26 bases spanning the gap. This CDR3 comprises 22 residues. The CDR3 bases are TGTGCCAGCAGCTTGATAAGGTTCCCCACAGGCAAACTAAGCTCTGGGGCCAACGTCCTGACTTTC. It translates to CASSLIRFPTGKLSSGANVLTF.

Remarks on this clonotype: A much larger clone lies one base from this, so it may be a read error. The final CDR3 position lacks the conserved phenylalanine or tryptophan, pointing to a likely read error. This chain connects TRBV12-3 or TRBV12-4 to TRBJ1-2; the D is unclear. V lost 7 bases and J 4 bases, leaving 13 bases between the germline ends. CDR3 length: 13 residues. The CDR3 DNA follows: TGTGCCAGCACCCCCGCCGGGCTCTATGGCTACACCTTG. Residues: CASTPAGLYGYTL.

This clonotype has more than one count but fewer than ten. The J gene is TRBJ2-7, the V gene TRBV15; D not certain. CDR3 length equals 15 residues. Trimming took off 3 bases at V and 0 bases at J, with 12 bases between the two ends. Germline V gives CDR1 LNHNV, CDR2 YYDKDF (reference sequence). CDR3 loop: CATSSSAVVSYEQYF. The CDR3 nucleotides read TGTGCCACCAGCAGCTCGGCAGTCGTCTCCTACGAGCAGTACTTC.

The rearrangement uses TRBV12-3 or TRBV12-4 and TRBJ1-3, with 9 positions matching TRBD1. After removal of 8 bases from V and 3 bases from J, the junction contained 5 bases not matched to a gene. The CDR3 extends over 14 amino acids. This CDR3 is CASGMTGGGNTIYF. CDR3 in DNA: TGTGCCAGCGGGATGACAGGGGGTGGAAACACCATATATTTT.

The chain employs TRBV12-3 or TRBV12-4 and TRBJ1-5; TRBD1 is a possible D gene (5 bases). Trimming pared 8 bases from V and 4 bases from J, leaving 18 bases between. The CDR3 has 15 amino acids. The CDR3 nucleotides are TGTGCCAGCGGATGGGGCCTTTTCCCAAATCAGCCCCAGCATTTT. Its protein product is CASGWGLFPNQPQHF.

This clonotype occurred a few times. The CDR3 is CASRFGTGELSYEQYF. Here the CDR3 DNA reads TGTGCCAGCAGGTTCGGGACAGGGGAACTTTCCTACGAGCAGTACTTC. The chain combines TRBV7-9 with TRBJ2-7; 10 nucleotides match TRBD1. CDR1 SEHNR and CDR2 FQNEAQ come from the germline V gene (reference sequence). V lost 6 bases and J lost 1; bases outside the gene matches: 9. The CDR3 length is 16 residues.

This chain joins TRBV27 and TRBJ1-6; D uncertain. The CDR3 covers 15 residues. Germline assignment: CDR1 MNHEY and CDR2 SMNVEV (reference sequence). Trimming shortened V by 3 bases and J by 6 bases, and 12 bases separated the two germline ends. The CDR3 spells CASSFFLPVNSPLHF. The CDR3 DNA sequence: TGTGCCAGCAGTTTCTTCCTGCCCGTTAATTCACCCCTCCACTTT.

CDR3 residues: CAISPSDFEQYF. The DNA for the CDR3 is TGTGCCATCAGCCCCTCAGATTTCGAGCAGTACTTC. The V call is TRBV10-3, the J call TRBJ2-7; unclear D gene. Germline V CDR1 and CDR2: ENHRY, SYGVKD. The V end lost 6 bases, the J end lost 6 bases, and 12 bases lay between the germline ends. The CDR3 is 12 residues long.

J is TRBJ1-2 and V is TRBV20-1, with 8 bases fitting TRBD1. This CDR3 is 12 amino acids long. Germline CDR1 is DFQATT and CDR2 is SNEGSKA (reference sequence). With V trimmed by 4 bases and J by 8 bases, 6 bases remained unmatched. The CDR3 protein is CSAMTGAIGYTF. The CDR3, as DNA: TGCAGTGCTATGACAGGGGCGATCGGCTACACCTTC.

J is TRBJ1-2 and V is TRBV20-1; D is perhaps TRBD1 (6 bases). CDR3 size: 13 residues. The V end lost 1 base, the J end lost 3 bases, and 9 bases lay between the germline ends. Germline V gives CDR1 DFQATT, CDR2 SNEGSKA (reference sequence). The chain's CDR3 is CSARVAGDYGYTF. CDR3 in DNA: TGCAGTGCTAGAGTTGCAGGGGACTATGGCTACACCTTC.

This clonotype was found a few times. This rearrangement joins TRBV6-1 to TRBJ2-7; D is unresolved. Trimming cost V 2 bases and J 1 base, with 12 bases left between them. The CDR3 is made up of 15 amino acids. CDR1 and CDR2 (germline): MNHNS, SASEGT. CDR3 DNA sequence: TGTGCCAGCAGTGAATGGCAAGGGATATCCTACGAGCAGTACTTC. It translates to CASSEWQGISYEQYF.

The genes are TRBV25-1 and TRBJ2-5; no firm D call. The ends were cut back, 5 bases at V and 2 bases at J, with 12 bases in the middle. Germline V gene lookup returns CDR1 MGHDK and CDR2 SYGVNS. The CDR3 extends over 14 amino acids. Here the CDR3 reads CASSIRAVQETQYF. CDR3 bases: TGTGCCAGCAGTATCCGGGCCGTACAAGAGACCCAGTACTTC.

The chain has TRBV12-3 or TRBV12-4 and TRBJ1-4; no clear D gene. The CDR3 has 12 amino acids. Trimming left V 11 bases short and J 1 base short, with 8 bases between. The CDR3 reads CAVGGTNEKLFF. As DNA, the CDR3 is TGTGCCGTCGGCGGAACTAATGAAAAACTGTTTTTT.

This clonotype was seen only a few times. The V call is TRBV7-9, the J call TRBJ1-1; D is undetermined. V lost 3 bases to trimming and J lost 1 base, with 12 bases between them. CDR3 size: 15 residues. Germline V CDR1 and CDR2: SEHNR, FQNEAQ (reference sequence). This CDR3 is CASSFVGSQNTEAFF. Written as DNA, the CDR3 is TGTGCCAGCAGCTTCGTTGGTTCTCAGAACACTGAAGCTTTCTTT.

V is TRBV12-3 or TRBV12-4 and J is TRBJ1-5; TRBD1 is a possible D gene (5 bases). The CDR3 loop spans 13 amino acids. Trimming stripped 4 bases from V and 5 bases from J, with 9 bases between. Here the CDR3 reads CASSSRDYQPQHF. The CDR3 region has the DNA TGTGCCAGCAGTTCCAGGGACTATCAGCCCCAGCATTTT.

V and J are TRBV25-1 and TRBJ2-3; D remains unclear. The germline V gene encodes CDR1 MGHDK and CDR2 SYGVNS. The CDR3 loop spans 15 amino acids. V lost 0 bases and J lost 3, with 10 bases in between. The chain's CDR3 is CASSEYNFRTDTQYF. CDR3 DNA: TGTGCCAGCAGTGAATACAATTTTCGGACAGATACGCAGTATTTT.

This chain connects TRBV7-2 to TRBJ2-7, with TRBD2 as a possible D gene (6 bases). The V end lost 1 base, the J end lost 0 bases, and 10 bases lay between the germline ends. The CDR3 is 15 residues long. The germline CDR1 and CDR2 sequences are SGHTA and FQGNSA. The DNA for the CDR3 is TGTGCCAGCAGCTTAGTGGGGGGTCCCTCCTACGAGCAGTACTTC. Translated: CASSLVGGPSYEQYF.

This clonotype has only a few counts. CDR3 nucleotide sequence: TGTGCCACCAGTGATCGATTTGCGGGGGGGCCAGATACGCAGTATTTT. This encodes CATSDRFAGGPDTQYF. The chain couples TRBV24-1 to TRBJ2-3, with 9 bases that match TRBD2. CDR3 length: 16 residues. Germline CDR1 reads KGHDR; CDR2 reads SFDVKD. Trimming removed 3 bases from V and 4 bases from J; junction bases left unmatched: 7.